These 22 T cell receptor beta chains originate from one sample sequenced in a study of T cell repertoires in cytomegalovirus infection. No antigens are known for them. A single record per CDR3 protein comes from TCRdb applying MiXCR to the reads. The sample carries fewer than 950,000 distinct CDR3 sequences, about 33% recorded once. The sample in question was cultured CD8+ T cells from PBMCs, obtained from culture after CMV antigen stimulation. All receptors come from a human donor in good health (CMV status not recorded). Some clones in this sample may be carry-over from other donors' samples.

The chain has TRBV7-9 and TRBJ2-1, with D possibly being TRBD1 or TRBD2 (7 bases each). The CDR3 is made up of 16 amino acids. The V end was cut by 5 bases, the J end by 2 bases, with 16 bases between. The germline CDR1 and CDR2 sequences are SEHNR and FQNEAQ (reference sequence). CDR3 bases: TGTGCCAGCAGCGCTGCAGGGGGGGAGGCCTACAATGAGCAGTTCTTC. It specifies CASSAAGGEAYNEQFF.

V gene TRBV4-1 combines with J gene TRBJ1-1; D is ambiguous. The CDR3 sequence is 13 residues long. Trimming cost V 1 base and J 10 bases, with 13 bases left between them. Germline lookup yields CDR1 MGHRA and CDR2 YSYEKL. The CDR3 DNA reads TGCGCCAGCAGCCAAGTGAATGGAGACGGAGCTTTCTTT. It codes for CASSQVNGDGAFF.

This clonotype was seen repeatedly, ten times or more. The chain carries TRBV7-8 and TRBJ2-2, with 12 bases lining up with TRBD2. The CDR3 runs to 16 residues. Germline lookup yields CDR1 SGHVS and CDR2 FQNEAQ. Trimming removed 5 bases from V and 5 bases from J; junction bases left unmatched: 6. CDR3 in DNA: TGTGCCAGCAGCCCCCCTAGCGGGGGGGTTACCGGGGAGCTGTTTTTT. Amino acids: CASSPPSGGVTGELFF.

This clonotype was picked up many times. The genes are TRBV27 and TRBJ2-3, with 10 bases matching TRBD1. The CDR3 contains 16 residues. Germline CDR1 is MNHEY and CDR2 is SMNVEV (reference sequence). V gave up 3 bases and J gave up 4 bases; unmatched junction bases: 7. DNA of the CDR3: TGTGCCAGCAGTTTGGGACAGGGGATGGGGGCAGATACGCAGTATTTT. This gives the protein CASSLGQGMGADTQYF.

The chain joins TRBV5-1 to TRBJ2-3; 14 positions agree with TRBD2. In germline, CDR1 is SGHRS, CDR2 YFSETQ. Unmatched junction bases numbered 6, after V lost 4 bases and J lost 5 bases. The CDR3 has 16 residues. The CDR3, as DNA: TGCGCCAGCAGCGCGGGACTAGCGGGGGAGGGAGATACGCAGTATTTT. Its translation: CASSAGLAGEGDTQYF.

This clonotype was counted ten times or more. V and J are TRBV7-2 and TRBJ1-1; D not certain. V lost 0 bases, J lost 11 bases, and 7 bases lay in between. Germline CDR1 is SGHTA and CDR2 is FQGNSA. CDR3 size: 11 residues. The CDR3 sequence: CASSLAFGAFF. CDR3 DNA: TGTGCCAGCAGCTTAGCTTTCGGGGCTTTCTTT.

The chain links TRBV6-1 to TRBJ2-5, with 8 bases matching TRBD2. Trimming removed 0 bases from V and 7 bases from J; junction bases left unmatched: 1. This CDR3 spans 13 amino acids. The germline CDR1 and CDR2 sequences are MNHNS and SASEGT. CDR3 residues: CASSEAAGGTQYF. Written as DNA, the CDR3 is TGTGCCAGCAGTGAAGCTGCGGGGGGGACCCAGTACTTC.

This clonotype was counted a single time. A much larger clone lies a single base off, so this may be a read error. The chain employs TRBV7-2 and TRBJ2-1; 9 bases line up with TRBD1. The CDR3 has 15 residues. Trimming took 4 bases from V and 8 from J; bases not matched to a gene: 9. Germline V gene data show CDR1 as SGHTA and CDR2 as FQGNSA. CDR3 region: CASSSVTGGYDEQFF. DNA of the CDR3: TGTGCCAGCAGCTCAGTGACAGGGGGGTACGATGAGCAGTTCTTC.

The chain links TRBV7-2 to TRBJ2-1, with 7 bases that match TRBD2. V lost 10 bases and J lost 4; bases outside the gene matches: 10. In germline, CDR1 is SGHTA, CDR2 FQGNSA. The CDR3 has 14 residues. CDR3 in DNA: TGTGCCACTCCGTCCCTAGCGGCTTACAATGAGCAGTTCTTC. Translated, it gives CATPSLAAYNEQFF.

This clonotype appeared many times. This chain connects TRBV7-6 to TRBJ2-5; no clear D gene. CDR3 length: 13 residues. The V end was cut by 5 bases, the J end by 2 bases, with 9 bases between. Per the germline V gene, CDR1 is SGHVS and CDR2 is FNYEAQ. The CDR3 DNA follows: TGTGCCAGCAGCCCCGACGGTCAAGAGACCCAGTACTTC. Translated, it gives CASSPDGQETQYF.

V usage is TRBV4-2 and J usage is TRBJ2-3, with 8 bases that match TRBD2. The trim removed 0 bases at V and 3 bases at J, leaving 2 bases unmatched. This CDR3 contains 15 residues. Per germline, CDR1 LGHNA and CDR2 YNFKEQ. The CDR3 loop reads CASSQEQRGTDTQYF. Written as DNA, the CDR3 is TGTGCCAGCAGCCAAGAGCAGCGGGGGACAGATACGCAGTATTTT.

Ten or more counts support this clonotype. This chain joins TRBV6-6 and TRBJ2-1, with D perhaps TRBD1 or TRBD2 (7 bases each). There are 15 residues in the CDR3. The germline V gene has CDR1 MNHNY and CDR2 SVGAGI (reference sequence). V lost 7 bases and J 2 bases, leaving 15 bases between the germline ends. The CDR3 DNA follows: TGTGCCAGCACCCAGGGGGGGTGGCCCTACAATGAGCAGTTCTTC. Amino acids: CASTQGGWPYNEQFF.

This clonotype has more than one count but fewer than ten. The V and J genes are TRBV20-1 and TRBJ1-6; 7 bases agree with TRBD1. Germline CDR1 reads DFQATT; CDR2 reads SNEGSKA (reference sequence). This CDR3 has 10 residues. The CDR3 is CSAGGSPLHF. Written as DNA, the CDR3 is TGCAGCGCAGGGGGATCACCCCTCCACTTT.

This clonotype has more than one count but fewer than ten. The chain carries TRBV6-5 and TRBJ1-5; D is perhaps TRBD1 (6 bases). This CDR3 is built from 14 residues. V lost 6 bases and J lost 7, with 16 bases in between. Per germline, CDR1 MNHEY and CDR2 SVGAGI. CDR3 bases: TGTGCCAGCAGCCCTACCAGGGGAAAACAGCCCCAGCATTTT. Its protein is CASSPTRGKQPQHF.

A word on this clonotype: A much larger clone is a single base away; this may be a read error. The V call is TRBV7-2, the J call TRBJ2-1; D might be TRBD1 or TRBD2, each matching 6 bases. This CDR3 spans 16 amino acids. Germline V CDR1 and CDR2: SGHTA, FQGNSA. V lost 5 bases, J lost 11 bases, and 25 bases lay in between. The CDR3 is CASSASGVAGKNKQFF. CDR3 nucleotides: TGTGCCAGCAGCGCCTCAGGGGTCGCGGGAAAAAATAAGCAGTTCTTC.

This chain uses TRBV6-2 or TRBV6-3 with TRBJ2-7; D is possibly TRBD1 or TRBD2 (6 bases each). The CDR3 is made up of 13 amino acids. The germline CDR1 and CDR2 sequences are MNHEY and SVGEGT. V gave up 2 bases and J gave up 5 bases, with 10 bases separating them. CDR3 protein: CASSYGGLNEQYV. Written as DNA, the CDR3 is TGTGCCAGCAGTTACGGGGGGCTCAACGAGCAGTACGTC.

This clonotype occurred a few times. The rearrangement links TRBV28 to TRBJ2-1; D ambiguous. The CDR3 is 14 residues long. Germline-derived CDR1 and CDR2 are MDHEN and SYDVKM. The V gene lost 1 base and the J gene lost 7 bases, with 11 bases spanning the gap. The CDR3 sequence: CASSLSGVWNEQFF. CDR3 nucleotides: TGTGCCAGCAGTTTATCAGGAGTATGGAATGAGCAGTTCTTC.

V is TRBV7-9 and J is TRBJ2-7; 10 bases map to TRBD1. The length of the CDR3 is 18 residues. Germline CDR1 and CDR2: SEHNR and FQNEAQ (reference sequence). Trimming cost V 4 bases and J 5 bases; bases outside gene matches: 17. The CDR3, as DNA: TGTGCCAGCAGCTCCAAGCTAGGGACAGGGGCCAAACGGGACGAGCAGTACTTC. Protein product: CASSSKLGTGAKRDEQYF.

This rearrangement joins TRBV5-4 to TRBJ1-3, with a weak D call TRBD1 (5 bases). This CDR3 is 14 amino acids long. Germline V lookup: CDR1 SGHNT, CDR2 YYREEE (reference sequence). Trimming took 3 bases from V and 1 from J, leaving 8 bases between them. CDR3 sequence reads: CASSWGPSGNTIYF. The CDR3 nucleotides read TGTGCCAGCAGCTGGGGACCATCTGGAAACACCATATATTTT.

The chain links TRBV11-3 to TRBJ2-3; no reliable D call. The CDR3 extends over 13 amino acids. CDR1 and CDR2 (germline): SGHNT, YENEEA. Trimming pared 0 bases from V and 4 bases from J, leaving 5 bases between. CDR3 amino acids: CASSLELADTQYF. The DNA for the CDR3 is TGTGCCAGCAGCTTAGAATTAGCAGATACGCAGTATTTT.

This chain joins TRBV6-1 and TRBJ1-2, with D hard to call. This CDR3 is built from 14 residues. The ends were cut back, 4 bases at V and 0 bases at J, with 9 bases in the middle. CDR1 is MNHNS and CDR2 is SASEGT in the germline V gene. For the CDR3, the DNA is TGTGCCAGCAGTGGGGGAGTAGCTAACTATGGCTACACCTTC. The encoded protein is CASSGGVANYGYTF.

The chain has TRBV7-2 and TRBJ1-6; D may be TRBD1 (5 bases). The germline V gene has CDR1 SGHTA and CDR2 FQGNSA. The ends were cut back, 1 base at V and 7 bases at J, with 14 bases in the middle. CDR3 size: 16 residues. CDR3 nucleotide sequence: TGTGCCAGCAGCTTAGAAGGGGATGTGCGGAATTCACCCCTCCACTTT. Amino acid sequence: CASSLEGDVRNSPLHF. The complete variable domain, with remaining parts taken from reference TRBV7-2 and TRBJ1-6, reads GAGVSQSPSNKVTEKGKDVELRCDPISGHTALYWYRQSLGQGLEFLIYFQGNSAPDKSGLPSDRFSAERTGGSVSTLTIQRTQQEDSAVYLCASSLEGDVRNSPLHFGNGTRLTVT.